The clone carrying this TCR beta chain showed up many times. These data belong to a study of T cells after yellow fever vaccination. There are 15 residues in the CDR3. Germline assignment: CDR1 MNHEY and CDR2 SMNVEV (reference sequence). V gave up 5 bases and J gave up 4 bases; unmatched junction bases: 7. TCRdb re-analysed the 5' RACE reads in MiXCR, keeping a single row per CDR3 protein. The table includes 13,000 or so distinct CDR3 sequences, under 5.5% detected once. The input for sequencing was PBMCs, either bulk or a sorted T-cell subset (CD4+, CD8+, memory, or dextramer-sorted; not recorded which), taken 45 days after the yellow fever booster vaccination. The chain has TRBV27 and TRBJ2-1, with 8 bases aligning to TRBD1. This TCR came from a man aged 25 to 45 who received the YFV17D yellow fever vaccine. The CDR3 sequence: CASSLRDRTYNEQFF. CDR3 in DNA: TGTGCCAGCAGTCTCCGGGACAGGACTTACAATGAGCAGTTCTTC.